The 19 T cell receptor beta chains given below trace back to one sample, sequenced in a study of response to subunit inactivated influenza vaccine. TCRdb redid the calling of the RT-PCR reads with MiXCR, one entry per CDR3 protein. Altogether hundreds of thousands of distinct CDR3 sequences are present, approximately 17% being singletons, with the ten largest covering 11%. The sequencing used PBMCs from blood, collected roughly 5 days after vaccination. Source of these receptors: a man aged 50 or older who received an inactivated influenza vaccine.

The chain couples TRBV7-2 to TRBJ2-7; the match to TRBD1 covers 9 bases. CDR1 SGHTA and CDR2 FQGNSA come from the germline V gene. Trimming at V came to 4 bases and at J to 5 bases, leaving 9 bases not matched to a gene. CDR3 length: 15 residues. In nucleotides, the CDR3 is TGTGCCAGCAGCTGGACAGGGGCAGGGACTAACGAGCAGTACTTC. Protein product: CASSWTGAGTNEQYF.

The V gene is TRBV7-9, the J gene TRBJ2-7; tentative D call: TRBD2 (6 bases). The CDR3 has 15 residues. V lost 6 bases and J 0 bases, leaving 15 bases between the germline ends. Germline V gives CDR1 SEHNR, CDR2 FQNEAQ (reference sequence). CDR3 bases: TGTGCCAGCAGTTTGCAGCGGGCGAGCTCCTACGAGCAGTACTTC. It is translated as CASSLQRASSYEQYF.

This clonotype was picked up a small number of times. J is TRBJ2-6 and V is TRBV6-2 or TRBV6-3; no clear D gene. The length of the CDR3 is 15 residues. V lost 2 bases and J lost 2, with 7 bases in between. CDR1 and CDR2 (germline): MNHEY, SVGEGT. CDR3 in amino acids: CASSYPVTGANVLTF. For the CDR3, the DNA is TGTGCCAGCAGTTACCCCGTGACTGGGGCCAACGTCCTGACTTTC.

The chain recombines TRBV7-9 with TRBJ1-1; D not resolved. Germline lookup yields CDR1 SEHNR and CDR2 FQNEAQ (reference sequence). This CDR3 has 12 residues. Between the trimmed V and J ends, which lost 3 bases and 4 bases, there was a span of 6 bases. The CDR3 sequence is CASSFWSTEAFF. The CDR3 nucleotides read TGTGCCAGCAGCTTTTGGAGCACTGAAGCTTTCTTT.

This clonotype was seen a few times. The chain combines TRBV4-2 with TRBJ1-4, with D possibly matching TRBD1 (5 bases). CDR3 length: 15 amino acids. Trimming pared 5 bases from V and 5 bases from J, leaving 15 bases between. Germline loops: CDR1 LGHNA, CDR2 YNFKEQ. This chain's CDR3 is CASSESQALNEKLFF. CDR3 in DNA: TGTGCCAGCAGCGAATCACAGGCGTTAAATGAAAAACTGTTTTTT.

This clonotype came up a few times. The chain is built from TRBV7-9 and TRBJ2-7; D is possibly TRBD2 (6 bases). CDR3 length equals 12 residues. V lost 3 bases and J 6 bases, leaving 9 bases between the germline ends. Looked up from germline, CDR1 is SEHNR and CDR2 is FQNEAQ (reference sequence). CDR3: CASSFRGLEQYF. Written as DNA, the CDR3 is TGTGCCAGCAGCTTCCGGGGACTCGAGCAGTACTTC.

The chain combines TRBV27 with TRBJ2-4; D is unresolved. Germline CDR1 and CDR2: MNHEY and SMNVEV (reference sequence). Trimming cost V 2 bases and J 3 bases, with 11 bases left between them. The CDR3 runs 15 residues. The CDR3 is CASSLEGIGKNIQYF. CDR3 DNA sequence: TGTGCCAGCAGTTTAGAAGGGATCGGCAAAAACATTCAGTACTTC.

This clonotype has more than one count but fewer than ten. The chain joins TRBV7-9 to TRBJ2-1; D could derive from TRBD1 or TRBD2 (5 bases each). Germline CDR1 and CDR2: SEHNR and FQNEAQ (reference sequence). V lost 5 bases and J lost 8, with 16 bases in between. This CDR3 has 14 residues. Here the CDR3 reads CASSQTAVGDEQFF. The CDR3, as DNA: TGTGCCAGCAGCCAAACAGCGGTGGGGGATGAGCAGTTCTTC.

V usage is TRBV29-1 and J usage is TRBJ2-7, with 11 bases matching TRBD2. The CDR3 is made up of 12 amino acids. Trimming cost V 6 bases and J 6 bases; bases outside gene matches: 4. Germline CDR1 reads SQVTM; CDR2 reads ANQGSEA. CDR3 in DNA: TGCAGCGTAGTTACTAGCGGGGGCGAGCAGTACTTC. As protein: CSVVTSGGEQYF.

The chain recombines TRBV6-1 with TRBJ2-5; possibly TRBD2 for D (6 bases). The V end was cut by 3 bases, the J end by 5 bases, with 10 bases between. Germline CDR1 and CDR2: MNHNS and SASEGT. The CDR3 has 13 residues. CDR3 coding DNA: TGTGCCAGCAGTGAGGGACTGGATGAGACCCAGTACTTC. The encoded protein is CASSEGLDETQYF.

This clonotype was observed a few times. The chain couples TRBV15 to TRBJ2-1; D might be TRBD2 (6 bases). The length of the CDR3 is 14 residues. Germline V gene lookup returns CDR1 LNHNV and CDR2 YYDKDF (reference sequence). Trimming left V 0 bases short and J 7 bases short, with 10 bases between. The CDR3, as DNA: TGTGCCACCAGCAGAGATCGCGGGGAAAATGAGCAGTTCTTC. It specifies CATSRDRGENEQFF. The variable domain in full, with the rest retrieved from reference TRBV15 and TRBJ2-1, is DAMVIQNPRYQVTQFGKPVTLSCSQTLNHNVMYWYQQKSSQAPKLLFHYYDKDFNNEADTPDNFQSRRPNTSFCFLDIRSPGLGDTAMYLCATSRDRGENEQFFGPGTRLTVL.

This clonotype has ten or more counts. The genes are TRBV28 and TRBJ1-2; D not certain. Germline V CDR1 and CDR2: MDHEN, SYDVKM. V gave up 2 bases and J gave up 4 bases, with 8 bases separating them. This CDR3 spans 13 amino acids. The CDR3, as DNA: TGTGCCAGCAGTTTAAGTCAGAGCTATGGCTACACCTTC. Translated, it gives CASSLSQSYGYTF.

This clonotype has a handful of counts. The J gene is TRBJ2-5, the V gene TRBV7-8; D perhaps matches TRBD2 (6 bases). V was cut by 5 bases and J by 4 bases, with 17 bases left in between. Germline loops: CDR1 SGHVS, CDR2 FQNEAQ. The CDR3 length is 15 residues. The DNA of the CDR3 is TGTGCCAGCAGCCCTGGGACTTGGGGCGTAGAGACCCAGTACTTC. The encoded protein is CASSPGTWGVETQYF.

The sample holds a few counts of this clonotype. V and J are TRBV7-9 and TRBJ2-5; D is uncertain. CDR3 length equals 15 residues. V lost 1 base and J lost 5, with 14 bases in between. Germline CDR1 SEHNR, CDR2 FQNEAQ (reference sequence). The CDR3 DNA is TGTGCCAGCAGCTTAGTTCGTCGGGCTGGGGAGACCCAGTACTTC. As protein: CASSLVRRAGETQYF. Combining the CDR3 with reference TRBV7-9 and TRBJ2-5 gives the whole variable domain DTGVSQNPRHKITKRGQNVTFRCDPISEHNRLYWYRQTLGQGPEFLTYFQNEAQLEKSRLLSDRFSAERPKGSFSTLEIQRTEQGDSAMYLCASSLVRRAGETQYFGPGTRLLVL.

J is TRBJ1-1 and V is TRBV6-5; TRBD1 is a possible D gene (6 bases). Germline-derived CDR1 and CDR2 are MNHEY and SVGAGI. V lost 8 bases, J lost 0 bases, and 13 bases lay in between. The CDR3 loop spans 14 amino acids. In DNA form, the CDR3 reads TGTGCCAGCGGGTTACAGGGTGTGAACACTGAAGCTTTCTTT. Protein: CASGLQGVNTEAFF.

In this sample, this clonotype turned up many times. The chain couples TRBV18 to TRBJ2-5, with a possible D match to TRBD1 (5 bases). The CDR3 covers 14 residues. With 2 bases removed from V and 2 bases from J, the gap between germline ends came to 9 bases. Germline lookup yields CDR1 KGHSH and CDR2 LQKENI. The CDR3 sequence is CASSPLGVQETQYF. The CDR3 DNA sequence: TGTGCCAGCTCACCATTAGGGGTTCAAGAGACCCAGTACTTC.

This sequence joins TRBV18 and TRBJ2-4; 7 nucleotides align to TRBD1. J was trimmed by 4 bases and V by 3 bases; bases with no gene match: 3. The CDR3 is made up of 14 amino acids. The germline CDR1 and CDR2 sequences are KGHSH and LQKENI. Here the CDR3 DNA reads TGTGCCAGCTCACCTTCGACAGGGAAAAACATTCAGTACTTC. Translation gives CASSPSTGKNIQYF.

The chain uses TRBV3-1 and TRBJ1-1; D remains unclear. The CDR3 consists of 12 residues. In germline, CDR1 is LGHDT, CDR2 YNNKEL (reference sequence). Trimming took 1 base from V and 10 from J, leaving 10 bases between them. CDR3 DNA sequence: TGTGCCAGCAGCCAAGGAGAGACATCAGCTTTCTTT. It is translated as CASSQGETSAFF.

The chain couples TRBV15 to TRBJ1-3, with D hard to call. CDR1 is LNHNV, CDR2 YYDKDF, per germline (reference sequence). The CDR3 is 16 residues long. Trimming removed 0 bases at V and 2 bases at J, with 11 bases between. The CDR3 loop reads CATSRDGSVTGNTIYF. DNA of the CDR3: TGTGCCACCAGCAGAGATGGATCGGTTACTGGAAACACCATATATTTT.